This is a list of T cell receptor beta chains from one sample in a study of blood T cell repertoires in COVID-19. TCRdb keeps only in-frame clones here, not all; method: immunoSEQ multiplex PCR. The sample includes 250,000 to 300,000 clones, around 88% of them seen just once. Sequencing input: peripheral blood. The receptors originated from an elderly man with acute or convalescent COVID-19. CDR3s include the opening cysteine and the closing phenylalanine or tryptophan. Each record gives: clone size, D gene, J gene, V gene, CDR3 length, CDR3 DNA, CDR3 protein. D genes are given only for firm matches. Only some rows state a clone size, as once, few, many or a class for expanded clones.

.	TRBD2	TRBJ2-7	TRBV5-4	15	TGTGCCAGCAGCTTACGAGCGGGAGGGTACTACGAGCAGTACTTC	CASSLRAGGYYEQYF
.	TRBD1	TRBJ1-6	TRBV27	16	TGTGCCAGCAGTTTATTGGGTGACAGGGGGAATTCACCCCTCCACTTT	CASSLLGDRGNSPLHF
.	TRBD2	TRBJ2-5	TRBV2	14	TGTGCCAGCAGAAAGACTAGCGGCCAAGAGACCCAGTACTTC	CASRKTSGQETQYF
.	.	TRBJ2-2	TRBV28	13	TGTGCCACCTATGGGGGGTACACCGGGGAGCTGTTTTTT	CATYGGYTGELFF
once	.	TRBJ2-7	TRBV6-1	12	TGTGCCAGCAGTGAAAAGGGGTCAGGGCAGTACTTC	CASSEKGSGQYF
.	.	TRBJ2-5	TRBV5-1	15	TGCGCCAGCAGCTTGCAGGGTGGCGGCCAAGAGACCCAGTACTTC	CASSLQGGGQETQYF
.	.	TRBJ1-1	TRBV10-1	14	TGCGCCAGCAGTGATGGTTCGGTGAACACTGAAGCTTTCTTT	CASSDGSVNTEAFF
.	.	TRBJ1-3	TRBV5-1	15	TGCGCCAGCAGCTCAGCCGGGGACATCGGAAACACCATATATTTT	CASSSAGDIGNTIYF
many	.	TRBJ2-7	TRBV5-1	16	TGCGCCAGCAGCTTGGGCGGGACAGCAATCTCCTACGAGCAGTACTTC	CASSLGGTAISYEQYF
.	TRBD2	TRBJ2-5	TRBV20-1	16	TGCAGTGCTAGTTTTACAGCGGGGGCATTAAAAGAGACCCAGTACTTC	CSASFTAGALKETQYF
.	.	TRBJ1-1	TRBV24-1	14	TGTGCCACCAGGGAGGGACCGATGAACACTGAAGCTTTCTTT	CATREGPMNTEAFF
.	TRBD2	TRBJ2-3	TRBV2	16	TGTGCCAGCAGGCCCGGACTAGCGGGGGACACAGATACGCAGTATTTT	CASRPGLAGDTDTQYF
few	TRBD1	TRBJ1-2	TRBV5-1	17	TGCGCCAGCAGCAACCAACACCCTGGACAGGTCCACTATGGCTACACCTTC	CASSNQHPGQVHYGYTF
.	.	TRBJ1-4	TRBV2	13	TGTGCCAGCCGAAGAGGTTCTGGTGAAAAACTGTTTTTT	CASRRGSGEKLFF
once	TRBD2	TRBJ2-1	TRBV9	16	TGTGCCAGCAGCGTAGGGGGCGGGAGCTCCTACAATGAGCAGTTCTTC	CASSVGGGSSYNEQFF
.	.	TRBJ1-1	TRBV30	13	TGTGCCTCTAAGGGGCAGCCTAACACTGAAGCTTTCTTT	CASKGQPNTEAFF
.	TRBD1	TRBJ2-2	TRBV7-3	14	TGTGCCAGCAGCTTACAGACAGGGGTCGGGGAGCTGTTTTTT	CASSLQTGVGELFF
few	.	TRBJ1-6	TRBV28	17	TGTGCCAGCAGTTTAGGACGGGGGAGCTCCTATAATTCACCCCTCCACTTT	CASSLGRGSSYNSPLHF
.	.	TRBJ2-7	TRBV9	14	TGTGCCAGCAGCGCGGACAGAGGAGGCTACGAGCAGTACTTC	CASSADRGGYEQYF
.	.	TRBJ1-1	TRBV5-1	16	TGCGCCAGCAGCTATCATCAACAGGGTGCCGGGACTGAAGCTTTCTTT	CASSYHQQGAGTEAFF
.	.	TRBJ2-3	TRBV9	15	TGTGCCAGCAGCGTAGATAGCTTCCCCGCAGATACGCAGTATTTT	CASSVDSFPADTQYF
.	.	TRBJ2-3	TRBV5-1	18	TGCGCCAGCAGCGACCCTAGGGGGGGAGCTCGGTCTCTAGATACGCAGTATTTT	CASSDPRGGARSLDTQYF
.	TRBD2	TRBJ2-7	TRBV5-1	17	TGCGCCAGCAGCTTGGCGGGGGGGAGCGGTCTGCGCTACGAGCAGTACTTC	CASSLAGGSGLRYEQYF
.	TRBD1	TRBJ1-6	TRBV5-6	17	TGTGCCAGCAGCTCCACCGCCAGACAGGGGGCGATGACACCCCTCCACTTT	CASSSTARQGAMTPLHF
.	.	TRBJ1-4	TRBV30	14	TGTGCCTGGAGTGTTCCAGGGGTATGGGAAAAACTGTTTTTT	CAWSVPGVWEKLFF
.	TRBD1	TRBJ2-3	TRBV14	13	TGTGCCAGCAGCCACGGGACAGCAGATACGCAGTATTTT	CASSHGTADTQYF
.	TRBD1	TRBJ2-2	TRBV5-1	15	TGCGCCAGCAGCTTCCGGGACAGGGGGTCCGGGGAGCTGTTTTTT	CASSFRDRGSGELFF
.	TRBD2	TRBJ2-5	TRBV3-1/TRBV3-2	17	TGTGCCAGCAGCCCCTCTAGCGGGAGGGCTGGGGGAGAGACCCAGTACTTC	CASSPSSGRAGGETQYF
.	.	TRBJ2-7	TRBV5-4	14	TGTGCCAGCAGCTTGGACAGGGACTCCTACGAGCAGTACTTC	CASSLDRDSYEQYF
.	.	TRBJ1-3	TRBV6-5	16	TGTGCCAGCAGTTACTCTACAGGGTTCTCTGGAAACACCATATATTTT	CASSYSTGFSGNTIYF
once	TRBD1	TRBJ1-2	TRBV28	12	TGTGCCACCAAGCAGGGGGAGGATGGCTACACCTTC	CATKQGEDGYTF
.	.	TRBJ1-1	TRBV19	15	TGTGCCAGTAGTATAGGGGGCAGAGTGAACACTGAAGCTTTCTTT	CASSIGGRVNTEAFF
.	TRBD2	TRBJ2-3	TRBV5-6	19	TGTGCCAGCAGCTTGCTACCAGGCGGGGGGCCTTCAAGCACAGATACGCAGTATTTT	CASSLLPGGGPSSTDTQYF
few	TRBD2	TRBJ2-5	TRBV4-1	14	TGCGCCAGCAGCCAAGGGACTAGCGAAGAGACCCAGTACTTC	CASSQGTSEETQYF
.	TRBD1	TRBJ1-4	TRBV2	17	TGTGCCAGCAGGATACCGGGACAGGGTGCAACTAATGAAAAACTGTTTTTT	CASRIPGQGATNEKLFF
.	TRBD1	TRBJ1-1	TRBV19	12	TGTGCCTCCACGACAGGGCAAACTGAAGCTTTCTTT	CASTTGQTEAFF
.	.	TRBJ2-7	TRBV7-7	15	TGTGCTAGCAGCTTAGGGGTAGGGGTATCTGACGAGCAGTACTTC	CASSLGVGVSDEQYF
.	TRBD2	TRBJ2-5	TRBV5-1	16	TGCGCCAGCAGCCCCGGACTAGCGGGGGGTCAAGAGACCCAGTACTTC	CASSPGLAGGQETQYF
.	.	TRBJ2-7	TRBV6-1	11	TGTGCCAGCAGTGAAGTCGGCGAGCAGTACTTC	CASSEVGEQYF
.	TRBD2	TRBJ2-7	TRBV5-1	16	TGCGCCAGCAGCCCTAGTGGCGCTAGCGGGGCCTACGAGCAGTACTTC	CASSPSGASGAYEQYF
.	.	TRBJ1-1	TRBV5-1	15	TGCGCCAGCAGCTTGGTTCTTGGCAGGTACACTGAAGCTTTCTTT	CASSLVLGRYTEAFF
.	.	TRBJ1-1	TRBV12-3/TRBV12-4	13	TGTGCCAGCAGTTTTAATGGGGGGAATGAAGCTTTCTTT	CASSFNGGNEAFF